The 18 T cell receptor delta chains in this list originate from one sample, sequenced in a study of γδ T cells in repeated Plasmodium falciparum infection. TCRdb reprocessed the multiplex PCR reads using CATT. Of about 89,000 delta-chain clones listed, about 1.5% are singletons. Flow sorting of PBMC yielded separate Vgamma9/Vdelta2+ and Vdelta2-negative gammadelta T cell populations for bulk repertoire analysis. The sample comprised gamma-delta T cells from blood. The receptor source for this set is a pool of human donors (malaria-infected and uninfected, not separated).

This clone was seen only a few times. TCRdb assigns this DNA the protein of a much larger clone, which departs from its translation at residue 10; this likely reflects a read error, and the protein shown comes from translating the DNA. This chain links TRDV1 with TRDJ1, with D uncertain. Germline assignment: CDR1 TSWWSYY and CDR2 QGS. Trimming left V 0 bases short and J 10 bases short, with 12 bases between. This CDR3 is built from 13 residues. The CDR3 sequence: CALGELLSQRLIF. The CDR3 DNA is TGTGCTCTTGGGGAACTCTTGTCTCAAAGACTCATCTTT.

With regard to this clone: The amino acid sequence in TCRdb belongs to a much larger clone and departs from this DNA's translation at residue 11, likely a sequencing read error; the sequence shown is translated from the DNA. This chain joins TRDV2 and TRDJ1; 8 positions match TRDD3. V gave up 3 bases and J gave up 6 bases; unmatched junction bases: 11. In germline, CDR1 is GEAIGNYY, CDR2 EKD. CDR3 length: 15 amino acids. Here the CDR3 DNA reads TGTGCCTGTGACGCCTTACTGGGGGGGGCCAATAAACTCATCTTT. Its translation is CACDALLGGANKLIF.

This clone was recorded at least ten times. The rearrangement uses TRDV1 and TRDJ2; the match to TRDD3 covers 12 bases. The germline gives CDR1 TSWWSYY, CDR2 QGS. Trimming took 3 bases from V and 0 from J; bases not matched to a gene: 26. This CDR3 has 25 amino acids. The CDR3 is CALGDRLPTPAAGGYAIPLTAQLFF. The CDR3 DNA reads TGTGCTCTTGGGGACAGACTTCCTACCCCTGCTGCTGGGGGATACGCAATTCCTTTGACAGCACAACTCTTCTTT.

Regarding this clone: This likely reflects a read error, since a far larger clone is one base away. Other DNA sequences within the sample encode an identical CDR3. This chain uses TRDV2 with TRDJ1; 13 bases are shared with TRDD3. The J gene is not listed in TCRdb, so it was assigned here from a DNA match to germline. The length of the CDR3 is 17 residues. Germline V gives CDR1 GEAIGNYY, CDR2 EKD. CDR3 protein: CACDTLLGDTRTDKLIF. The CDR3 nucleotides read TGTGCCTGCGACACCTTACTGGGGGATACGCGCACCGATAAACTCATCTTT.

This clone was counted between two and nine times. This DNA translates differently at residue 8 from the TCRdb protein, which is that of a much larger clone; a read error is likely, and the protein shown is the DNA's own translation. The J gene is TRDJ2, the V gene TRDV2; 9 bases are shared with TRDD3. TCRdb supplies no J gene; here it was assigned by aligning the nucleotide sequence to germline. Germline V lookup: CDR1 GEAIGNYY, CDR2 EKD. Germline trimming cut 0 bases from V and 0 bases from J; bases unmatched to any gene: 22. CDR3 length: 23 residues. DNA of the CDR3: TGTGCCTGTGACACCAATTTTCTTACGACCATACTGGGGGACCAAGCTTTGACAGCACAACTCTTCTTT. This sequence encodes CACDTNFLTTILGDQALTAQLFF.

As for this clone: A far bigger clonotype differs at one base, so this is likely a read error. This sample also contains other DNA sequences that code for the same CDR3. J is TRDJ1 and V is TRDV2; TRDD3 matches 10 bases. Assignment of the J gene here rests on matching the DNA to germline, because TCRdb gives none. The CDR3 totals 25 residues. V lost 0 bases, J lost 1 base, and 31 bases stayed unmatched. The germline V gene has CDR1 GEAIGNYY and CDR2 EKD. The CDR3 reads CACDTVGLGGYAANRVSETTDKLIF. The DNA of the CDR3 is TGTGCCTGTGACACCGTCGGTCTGGGGGGATACGCGGCGAATCGCGTATCCGAGACCACCGATAAACTCATCTTT.

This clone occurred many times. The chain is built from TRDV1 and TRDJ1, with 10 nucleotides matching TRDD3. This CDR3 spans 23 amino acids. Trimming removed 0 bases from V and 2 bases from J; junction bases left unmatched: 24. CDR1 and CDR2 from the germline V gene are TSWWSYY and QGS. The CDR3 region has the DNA TGTGCTCTTGGGGAACTACAGGTTCGCCTACTCCACGATTTACTGGGGGATACCGATAAACTCATCTTT. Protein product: CALGELQVRLLHDLLGDTDKLIF.

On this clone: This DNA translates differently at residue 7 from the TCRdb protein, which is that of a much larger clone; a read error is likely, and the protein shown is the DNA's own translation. The CDR3 DNA is TGTGCTCTTGTCCCCAAACCTTCCAACCGTACTGGGGGATACAGGGAACTCATCTTT. It translates to CALVPKPSNRTGGYRELIF. The chain is built from TRDV1 and TRDJ1, with 12 bases aligning to TRDD3. No J gene is reported in TCRdb; it was inferred here by comparing the DNA with germline. The CDR3 loop spans 19 amino acids. Germline values: CDR1 TSWWSYY, CDR2 QGS. V was pared by 7 bases and J by 9 bases, with 24 bases of the junction left unmatched.

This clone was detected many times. In nucleotides, the CDR3 is TGTGCTCTTGGGGAACTAGCCTTCCCACTGATAGTGTGTTACACCGATAAACTCATCTTT. Translation: CALGELAFPLIVCYTDKLIF. The V and J genes are TRDV1 and TRDJ1; perhaps TRDD2 as D (6 bases). The CDR3 has 20 residues. Germline loops: CDR1 TSWWSYY, CDR2 QGS. Trimming removed 0 bases from V and 0 bases from J, with 23 bases in between.

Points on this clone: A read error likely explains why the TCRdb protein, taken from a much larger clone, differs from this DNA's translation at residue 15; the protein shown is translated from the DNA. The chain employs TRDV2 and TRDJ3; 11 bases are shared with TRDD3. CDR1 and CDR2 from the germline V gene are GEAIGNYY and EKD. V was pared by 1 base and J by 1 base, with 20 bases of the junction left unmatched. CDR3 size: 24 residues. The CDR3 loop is CACDTRELLGDNAFKSWDTRQMFF. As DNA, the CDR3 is TGTGCCTGTGACACACGGGAATTACTGGGGGATAATGCTTTCAAATCCTGGGACACCCGACAGATGTTTTTC.

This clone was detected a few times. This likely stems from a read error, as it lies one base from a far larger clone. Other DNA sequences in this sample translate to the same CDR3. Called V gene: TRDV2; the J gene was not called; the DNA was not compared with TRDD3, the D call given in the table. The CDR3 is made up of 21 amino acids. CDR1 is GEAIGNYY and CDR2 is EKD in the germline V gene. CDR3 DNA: TGTGCCTGTGACCGCTTGGTTCCTACGAGTACTGGGGGACAGTACACCGATAAACTTATCTTT. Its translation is CACDRLVPTSTGGQYTDKLIF.

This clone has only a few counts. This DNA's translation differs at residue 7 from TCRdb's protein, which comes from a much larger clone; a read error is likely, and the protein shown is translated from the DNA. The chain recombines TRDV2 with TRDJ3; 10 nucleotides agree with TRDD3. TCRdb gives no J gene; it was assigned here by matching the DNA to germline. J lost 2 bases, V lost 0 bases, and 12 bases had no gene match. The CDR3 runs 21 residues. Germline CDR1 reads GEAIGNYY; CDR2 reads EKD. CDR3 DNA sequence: TGTGCCTGTGACACCGGCGAGCTACTGGGGGATCGCGCCTGGGACACCCGACAGATGTTTTTC. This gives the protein CACDTGELLGDRAWDTRQMFF.

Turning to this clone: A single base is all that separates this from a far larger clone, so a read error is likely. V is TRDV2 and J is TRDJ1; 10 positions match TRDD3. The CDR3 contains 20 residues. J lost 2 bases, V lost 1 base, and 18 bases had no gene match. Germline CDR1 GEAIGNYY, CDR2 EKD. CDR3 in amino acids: CACDTLKGRGIRRGTDKLIF. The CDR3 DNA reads TGTGCCTGTGACACGCTTAAGGGACGGGGGATACGGCGGGGGACCGATAAACTCATCTTT.

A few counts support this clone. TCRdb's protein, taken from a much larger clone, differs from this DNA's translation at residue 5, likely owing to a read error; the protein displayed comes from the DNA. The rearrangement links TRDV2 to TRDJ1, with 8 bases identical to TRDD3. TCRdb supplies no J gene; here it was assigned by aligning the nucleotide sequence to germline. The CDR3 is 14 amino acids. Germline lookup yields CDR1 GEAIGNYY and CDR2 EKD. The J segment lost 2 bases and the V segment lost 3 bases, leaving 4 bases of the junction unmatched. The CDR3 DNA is TGTGCCTGTGACCACTGGGGGGAAACCGATAAACTCATCTTT. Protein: CACDHWGETDKLIF.

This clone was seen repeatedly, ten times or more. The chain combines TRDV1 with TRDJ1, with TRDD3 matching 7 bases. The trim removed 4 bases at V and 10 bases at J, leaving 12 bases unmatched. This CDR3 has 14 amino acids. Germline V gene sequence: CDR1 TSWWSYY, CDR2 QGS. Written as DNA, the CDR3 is TGTGCTCTTGGGGTCCAGACTGGGGAGTATAGACTCATCTTT. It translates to CALGVQTGEYRLIF.

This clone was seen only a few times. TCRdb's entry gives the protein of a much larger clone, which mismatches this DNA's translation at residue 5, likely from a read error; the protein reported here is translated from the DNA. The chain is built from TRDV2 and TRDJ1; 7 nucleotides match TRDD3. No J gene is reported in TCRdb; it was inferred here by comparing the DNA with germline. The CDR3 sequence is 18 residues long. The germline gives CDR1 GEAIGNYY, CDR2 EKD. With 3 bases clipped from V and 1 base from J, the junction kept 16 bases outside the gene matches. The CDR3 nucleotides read TGTGCCTGTGACGCTCTGCAAAGAACTGGGGACCTCACCGATAAACTCATCTTT. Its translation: CACDALQRTGDLTDKLIF.

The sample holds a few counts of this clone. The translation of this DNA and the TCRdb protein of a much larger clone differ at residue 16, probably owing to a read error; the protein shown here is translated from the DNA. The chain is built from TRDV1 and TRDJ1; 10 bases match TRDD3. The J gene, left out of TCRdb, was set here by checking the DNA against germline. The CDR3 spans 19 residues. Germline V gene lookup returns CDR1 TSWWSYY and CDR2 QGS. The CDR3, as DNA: TGTGCTCTTGGGGAAAGGATGGGGGATACCCACGGCGGGACCGATAGACTCATCTTT. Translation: CALGERMGDTHGGTDRLIF.

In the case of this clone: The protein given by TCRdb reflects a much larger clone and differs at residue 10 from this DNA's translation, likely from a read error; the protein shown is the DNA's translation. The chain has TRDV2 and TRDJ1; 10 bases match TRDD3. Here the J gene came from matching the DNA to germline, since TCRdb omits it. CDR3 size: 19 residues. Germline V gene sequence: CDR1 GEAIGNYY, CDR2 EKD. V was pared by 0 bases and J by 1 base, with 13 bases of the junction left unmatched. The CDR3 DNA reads TGTGCCTGTGACACCCGTACTGGGGGATGCTCAACCTTCACCGATAAACTCATCTTT. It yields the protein CACDTRTGGCSTFTDKLIF.